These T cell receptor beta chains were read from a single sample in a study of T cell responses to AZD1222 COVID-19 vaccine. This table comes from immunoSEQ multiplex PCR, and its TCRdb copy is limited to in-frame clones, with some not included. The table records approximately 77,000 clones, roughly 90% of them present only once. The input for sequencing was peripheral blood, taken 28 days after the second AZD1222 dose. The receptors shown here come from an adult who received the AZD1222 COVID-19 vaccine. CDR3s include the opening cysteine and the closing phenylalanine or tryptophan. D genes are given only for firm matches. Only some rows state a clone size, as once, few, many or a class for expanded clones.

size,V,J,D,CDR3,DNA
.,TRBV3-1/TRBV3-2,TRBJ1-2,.,CASSAGGGGIDGYTF,TGTGCCAGCAGCGCCGGGGGGGGAGGAATCGATGGCTACACCTTC
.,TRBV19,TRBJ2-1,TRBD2,CASSITGSGSGEQFF,TGTGCCAGTAGTATAACCGGTAGCGGGTCGGGTGAGCAGTTCTTC
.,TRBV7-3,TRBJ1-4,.,CASSSLGRGVTNEKLFF,TGTGCCAGCAGCTCCCTGGGACGTGGGGTGACTAATGAAAAACTGTTTTTT
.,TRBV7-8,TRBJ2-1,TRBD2,CASSAGLAGGGPNEQFF,TGTGCCAGCAGCGCAGGACTAGCGGGAGGGGGGCCTAATGAGCAGTTCTTC
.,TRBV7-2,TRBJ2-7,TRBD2,CASSLSGLAGGYEQYF,TGTGCCAGCAGCTTAAGTGGACTAGCGGGAGGGTACGAGCAGTACTTC
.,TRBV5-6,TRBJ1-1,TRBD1,CASSLIDRVNTEAFF,TGTGCCAGCAGCTTAATTGACAGGGTGAACACTGAAGCTTTCTTT
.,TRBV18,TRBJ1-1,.,CASSGLPLPTEAFF,TGTGCCAGCTCCGGCCTTCCCCTGCCTACTGAAGCTTTCTTT
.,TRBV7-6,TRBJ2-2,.,CASSSPTGNTGELFF,TGTGCCAGCAGCTCCCCGACAGGGAACACCGGGGAGCTGTTTTTT
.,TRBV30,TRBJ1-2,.,CAWISPRPRTVATF,TGTGCCTGGATTTCCCCTCGCCCCCGGACAGTGGCCACCTTC
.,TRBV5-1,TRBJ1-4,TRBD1,CASSVRQGTNEKLFF,TGCGCCAGCAGCGTCCGACAGGGAACAAATGAAAAACTGTTTTTT
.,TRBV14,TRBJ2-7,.,CASSLNRVASYEQYF,TGTGCCAGCAGCCTAAACAGGGTCGCGTCCTACGAGCAGTACTTC
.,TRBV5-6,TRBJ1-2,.,CASSPRSYGYTF,TGTGCCAGCAGCCCGCGGAGCTATGGCTACACCTTC
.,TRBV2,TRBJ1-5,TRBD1,CASNSPGTGGSDQPQHF,TGTGCCAGCAATTCCCCCGGGACAGGGGGATCGGATCAGCCCCAGCATTTT
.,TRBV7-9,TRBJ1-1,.,CASSLSDRNTEAFF,TGTGCCAGCAGCTTATCCGACAGGAACACTGAAGCTTTCTTT
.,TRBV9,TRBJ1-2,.,CASRAAGIGYGYTF,TGTGCCAGCAGGGCGGCAGGGATAGGCTATGGCTACACCTTC
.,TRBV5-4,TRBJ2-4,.,CASSLDGGSAKNIQYF,TGTGCCAGCAGCTTGGACGGGGGCTCAGCCAAAAACATTCAGTACTTC
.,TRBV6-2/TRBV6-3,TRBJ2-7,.,CASSPGSMGSYEQYF,TGTGCCAGCAGCCCCGGCTCCATGGGGTCCTACGAGCAGTACTTC
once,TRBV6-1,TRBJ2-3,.,CASSAGTGSHGTDTQYF,TGTGCCAGCAGTGCAGGGACCGGGAGCCACGGCACAGATACGCAGTATTTT
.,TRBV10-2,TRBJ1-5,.,CASSESWGAPIQPQHF,TGCGCCAGCAGTGAGTCCTGGGGGGCCCCAATTCAGCCCCAGCATTTT
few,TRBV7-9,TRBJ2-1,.,CASRPVGGVYNEQFF,TGTGCCAGCAGACCCGTAGGGGGGGTTTACAATGAGCAGTTCTTC
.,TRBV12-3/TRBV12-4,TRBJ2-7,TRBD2,CASSMTSGYEQYF,TGTGCCAGCAGCATGACTAGCGGGTACGAGCAGTACTTC
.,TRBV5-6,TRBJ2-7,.,CASSLGGDFYEQYF,TGTGCCAGCAGCTTGGGAGGGGACTTCTACGAGCAGTACTTC
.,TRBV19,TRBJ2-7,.,CASSKYDSSEQYF,TGTGCCAGTAGTAAGTACGACAGCAGCGAGCAGTACTTC
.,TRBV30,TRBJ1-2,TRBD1,CAWERTGGSNYGYTF,TGTGCCTGGGAGAGGACAGGGGGATCTAACTATGGCTACACCTTC
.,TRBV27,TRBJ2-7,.,CASSLSIADYPYEQYF,TGTGCCAGCAGTTTATCCATAGCGGACTACCCCTACGAGCAGTACTTC
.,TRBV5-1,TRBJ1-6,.,CASSVPLGNSPLHF,TGCGCCAGCAGCGTGCCGTTAGGGAATTCACCCCTCCACTTT
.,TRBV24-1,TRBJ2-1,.,CATSDDWASEQFF,TGTGCCACCAGTGATGACTGGGCCAGTGAGCAGTTCTTC
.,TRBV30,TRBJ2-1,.,CAWSSSAYEQFF,TGTGCCTGGAGTTCCTCCGCCTATGAGCAGTTCTTC
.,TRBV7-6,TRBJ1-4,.,CASSERPDTKNEKLFF,TGTGCCAGCAGCGAGAGGCCGGACACGAAGAATGAAAAACTGTTTTTT
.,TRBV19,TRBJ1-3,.,CASSFYSGNTIYF,TGTGCCAGTAGTTTCTACTCTGGAAACACCATATATTTT
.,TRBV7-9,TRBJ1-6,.,CASNSVIGPLHF,TGTGCCAGCAACTCGGTGATAGGCCCCCTCCACTTT
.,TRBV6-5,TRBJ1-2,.,CASGRAFSNYGYTF,TGTGCCAGCGGGAGGGCGTTCTCTAACTATGGCTACACCTTC
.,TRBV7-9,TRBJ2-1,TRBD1,CASSLGDRYDEQFF,TGTGCCAGCAGCTTAGGGGACAGATACGATGAGCAGTTCTTC